The T cell receptor beta chain under discussion was sequenced for a study of T-cell reconstitution after alpha-beta-depleted transplantation in children. Study outcomes and limitations: High day-60 TCRbeta diversity in some patients came from surviving recipient T cells and thymic progenitors. Most T-cell counts and diversity one year after the transplant came from T cells that were newly produced. Two months or so post-transplant, alpha-beta T cells reportedly derived from several hundred expanded graft clones.

Molecular barcoding with unique molecular identifiers was used for the TCRbeta library. TCRdb used MiXCR to reprocess the PCR reads, holding one entry per CDR3 protein. The sample yields fewer than 700,000 distinct CDR3 sequences, 13% seen once. Trimming cost V 6 bases and J 4 bases, with 5 bases left between them. The CDR3 consists of 11 residues. From germline, CDR1 is KGHDR and CDR2 SFDVKD. About this clonotype: Its antigen is unidentified.

This clonotype was obtained from a male patient younger than 18 who had a stem cell transplant for acute myeloid leukemia, so the T cells may come from the graft donor. The sample was PBMCs, mostly from graft donor cells, taken 360 days after TCRalphabeta/CD19-depleted stem cell transplant. The chain joins TRBV24-1 to TRBJ2-5; unclear D gene. CDR3 in DNA: TGTGCCACCAGTTGGGGAGAGACCCAGTACTTC. It is translated as CATSWGETQYF.